The present entry profiles one T cell receptor (beta chain) with its context. Its antigen is as yet unknown. One end of the junction does not line up with germline, which may come from a read error. The germline V gene has CDR1 SQVTM and CDR2 ANQGSEA. The CDR3 consists of 15 residues. TCR beta libraries used around 2 micrograms of genomic DNA from cryopreserved PBMCs. These data belong to a study of cytotoxic CD8 clonotypes in ibrutinib-treated CLL. TCRdb keeps only in-frame clones here, not all; method: immunoSEQ multiplex PCR. Among about 160,000 clones, 70% to 85% were seen once, and the ten largest hold less than 6%. General study points: Before falling back toward baseline at progression, clonality had risen at the time of ibrutinib response. The study sampled sustained-remission and progressing patients at different times.

The source material was PBMCs, sampled after 24 months of ibrutinib treatment. The V gene is TRBV29-1, the J gene TRBJ2-2; perhaps TRBD1 as D (6 bases). The receptor comes from a human donor with chronic lymphocytic leukemia. The CDR3 sequence: CSVEELQGEHRGAVF. The CDR3 nucleotides are TGCAGCGTTGAAGAGTTACAGGGCGAACACCGGGGAGCTGTTTTT.